These 25 T cell receptor beta chains were sequenced from one sample in a study of cytomegalovirus exposure and HLA in healthy donors. The PCR contained 60 Vbeta and 13 Jbeta primers. Profiling relied on immunoSEQ multiplex PCR, and the TCRdb table lists in-frame clones only, not all of them. The data show approximately 150,000 clones, nearly 70% seen once. Sequencing input: PBMCs. The receptor source for this set is a young man in good health and CMV-seropositive.

The chain employs TRBV7-6 and TRBJ2-6, with TRBD1 matching over 10 bases. The V gene's germline CDR1 is SGHVS and CDR2 FNYEAQ. The CDR3 consists of 16 residues. J lost 2 bases, V lost 4 bases, and 2 bases had no gene match. CDR3: CASSSGQGTGANVLTF. The DNA for the CDR3 is TGTGCCAGCAGCTCGGGACAGGGGACTGGGGCCAACGTCCTGACTTTC.

The DNA of the CDR3 is TGTGCCAGCAGTTACTCGTACTCGGAGCCGGCCTACGAGCAGTACTTC. This translates into CASSYSYSEPAYEQYF. The rearrangement links TRBV6-5 to TRBJ2-5; D unresolved. The DNA end is a closer match to TRBJ2-7, so the J assignment may be wrong. This CDR3 comprises 16 residues. From germline, CDR1 is MNHEY and CDR2 SVGAGI.

This chain connects TRBV6-1 to TRBJ2-3; TRBD1 might be the D (5 bases). This CDR3 is 14 amino acids long. The germline V gene has CDR1 MNHNS and CDR2 SASEGT. Trimming cost V 11 bases and J 3 bases, with 18 bases left between them. The DNA of the CDR3 is TGTGCCCCGAGTGGCGGCAGGGCGACAGATACGCAGTATTTT. Its protein is CAPSGGRATDTQYF.

This chain joins TRBV5-4 and TRBJ1-5; D remains unclear. The V end lost 0 bases, the J end lost 5 bases, and 15 bases lay between the germline ends. CDR1 SGHNT and CDR2 YYREEE come from the germline V gene (reference sequence). The CDR3 is 16 amino acids. Written as DNA, the CDR3 is TGTGCCAGCAGCTTGGGTGGCCCAGGCCAGGATCAGCCCCAGCATTTT. Encoded protein: CASSLGGPGQDQPQHF. The full variable domain, with the rest looked up from reference TRBV5-4 and TRBJ1-5, is ETGVTQSPTHLIKTRGQQVTLRCSSQSGHNTVSWYQQALGQGPQFIFQYYREEENGRGNFPPRFSGLQFPNYSSELNVNALELDDSALYLCASSLGGPGQDQPQHFGDGTRLSIL.

The CDR3 DNA sequence: TGCGCCACATCCCGGGACTCACACACCGGGGAGCTGTTTTTT. Translated: CATSRDSHTGELFF. This rearrangement joins TRBV5-1 to TRBJ2-2, with D maybe TRBD2 (6 bases). V was pared by 9 bases and J by 3 bases, with 15 bases between. Per the germline V gene, CDR1 is SGHRS and CDR2 is YFSETQ. The CDR3 has 14 amino acids.

The CDR3 spells CASSQTGTGVQAFF. Here the CDR3 DNA reads TGCGCCAGCAGCCAAACTGGGACAGGGGTTCAAGCTTTCTTT. This sequence joins TRBV4-1 and TRBJ1-1; 10 bases are a match to TRBD1. With V trimmed by 2 bases and J by 9 bases, 6 bases remained unmatched. CDR3 length: 14 amino acids. The V gene's germline CDR1 is MGHRA and CDR2 YSYEKL.

This chain links TRBV7-2 with TRBJ2-7; 7 nucleotides agree with TRBD2. The CDR3 contains 14 residues. V shed 6 bases, J shed 6 bases, and the junction held 11 bases outside the gene matches. Per germline, CDR1 SGHTA and CDR2 FQGNSA. This CDR3 is CASREPGGGGEQYF. Written as DNA, the CDR3 is TGTGCCAGCAGGGAGCCTGGCGGCGGGGGCGAGCAGTACTTC.

The V and J genes are TRBV5-1 and TRBJ1-2; D possibly corresponds to TRBD1 (5 bases). Germline CDR1 reads SGHRS; CDR2 reads YFSETQ. The CDR3 has 13 residues. V was shortened by 4 bases and J by 6 bases, with 13 bases between the two germline ends. This CDR3 reads CASSLREIDGYTF. As DNA, the CDR3 is TGCGCCAGCAGCCTCAGGGAAATCGATGGCTACACCTTC.

The rearrangement uses TRBV6-5 and TRBJ1-5; TRBD1 is a possible D gene (6 bases). Per the germline V gene, CDR1 is MNHEY and CDR2 is SVGAGI. Trimming shortened V by 8 bases and J by 4 bases, and 15 bases separated the two germline ends. The CDR3 sequence is 14 residues long. The CDR3 DNA sequence: TGTGCCAGCGGCTACAGGGCTGAAAATCAGCCCCAGCATTTT. Translated, it gives CASGYRAENQPQHF.

The chain uses TRBV5-1 and TRBJ1-3; D gene ambiguous. The CDR3 extends over 14 amino acids. CDR1 is SGHRS and CDR2 is YFSETQ in the germline V gene. Trimming left V 4 bases short and J 4 bases short, with 12 bases between. CDR3 residues: CASSPGPGGNTIYF. In nucleotides, the CDR3 is TGCGCCAGCAGCCCAGGACCGGGGGGAAACACCATATATTTT. Looking up the rest from reference TRBV5-1 and TRBJ1-3 gives the full variable domain: KAGVTQTPRYLIKTRGQQVTLSCSPISGHRSVSWYQQTPGQGLQFLFEYFSETQRNKGNFPGRFSGRQFSNSRSEMNVSTLELGDSALYLCASSPGPGGNTIYFGEGSWLTVV.

This sequence joins TRBV11-3 and TRBJ1-1; D uncertain. The germline V and J ends were trimmed by 1 base and 3 bases, with 18 bases remaining between them. This CDR3 region has 17 residues. Germline CDR1 reads SGHNT; CDR2 reads YENEEA. CDR3 residues: CASSLGPQVGRYTEAFF. The CDR3 DNA is TGTGCCAGCAGCTTAGGCCCCCAGGTTGGGAGGTACACTGAAGCTTTCTTT.

This rearrangement joins TRBV4-1 to TRBJ2-7, with 7 nucleotides matching TRBD1. The ends lost 2 bases at V and 3 bases at J; junction bases unmatched: 7. The CDR3 runs 15 residues. Germline V gene sequence: CDR1 MGHRA, CDR2 YSYEKL. The CDR3: CASSQPGTENYEQYF. For the CDR3, the DNA is TGCGCCAGCAGCCAACCCGGGACAGAGAACTACGAGCAGTACTTC.

The chain recombines TRBV15 with TRBJ1-1; D is perhaps TRBD1 (5 bases). V shed 6 bases and J shed 3 bases, with 11 bases lying between them. Germline V gene sequence: CDR1 LNHNV, CDR2 YYDKDF (reference sequence). The CDR3 length is 13 residues. CDR3 sequence: CATRQAEYTEAFF. DNA of the CDR3: TGTGCCACCAGACAGGCCGAGTACACTGAAGCTTTCTTT.

DNA for the CDR3: TGTGCCAGCGACAAGGTAGGGACCCAGTACTTC. Amino acids: CASDKVGTQYF. The V gene is TRBV27, the J gene TRBJ2-5, with no clear D. The CDR3 length is 11 residues. V lost 8 bases and J 7 bases, leaving 11 bases between the germline ends. The germline V gene encodes CDR1 MNHEY and CDR2 SMNVEV (reference sequence).

V usage is TRBV28 and J usage is TRBJ1-5; the match to TRBD1 covers 10 bases. Per germline, CDR1 MDHEN and CDR2 SYDVKM. The CDR3 runs 15 residues. V was clipped by 6 bases and J by 4 bases; unmatched bases: 6. The CDR3 loop is CASRPTGGLNQPQHF. For the CDR3, the DNA is TGTGCCAGCAGACCGACAGGGGGCCTAAATCAGCCCCAGCATTTT.

The chain links TRBV19 to TRBJ1-5; the match to TRBD1 covers 8 bases. The V segment lost 5 bases and the J segment 2 bases; nucleotides outside the gene matches: 11. Germline V gene data show CDR1 as LNHDA and CDR2 as SQIVND (reference sequence). CDR3 size: 17 residues. CDR3 nucleotides: TGTGCCAGTAGTCCCAAACCACCGGGACAGGGCAATCAGCCCCAGCATTTT. Protein: CASSPKPPGQGNQPQHF.

This clone was counted once. The J gene is TRBJ2-1, the V gene TRBV28; 10 positions agree with TRBD2. Germline trimming cut 6 bases from V and 4 bases from J; bases unmatched to any gene: 9. The germline V gene encodes CDR1 MDHEN and CDR2 SYDVKM. The CDR3 contains 16 residues. The CDR3 loop reads CASSQQLAGNYNEQFF. CDR3 nucleotides: TGTGCCAGCAGCCAGCAACTAGCGGGGAATTACAATGAGCAGTTCTTC.

On this clone: Other DNA sequences in the same sample also yield this CDR3. The rearrangement links TRBV6-6 to TRBJ1-3; the D gene is possibly TRBD1 (6 bases). Per germline, CDR1 MNHNY and CDR2 SVGAGI (reference sequence). The CDR3 is 14 residues long. V lost 9 bases, J lost 1 base, and 13 bases lay in between. The CDR3 sequence is CASSTGSSGNTIYF. Written as DNA, the CDR3 is TGTGCCAGTTCCACAGGGTCGTCTGGAAACACCATATATTTT.

The V call is TRBV5-6, the J call TRBJ2-1, with D possibly TRBD2 on 5 matching bases. Germline values: CDR1 SGHDT, CDR2 YYEEEE. There are 13 residues in the CDR3. Trimming removed 4 bases from V and 9 bases from J, with 14 bases in between. CDR3 amino acids: CASSPTSLVEQFF. As DNA, the CDR3 is TGTGCCAGCAGCCCTACTAGTTTGGTTGAGCAGTTCTTC.

This sequence joins TRBV11-2 and TRBJ2-7, with no clear D. Germline assignment: CDR1 SGHAT and CDR2 FQNNGV. Trimming cost V 1 base and J 6 bases, with 13 bases left between them. The CDR3 has 14 amino acids. The CDR3: CASSLVVGSGEQYF. CDR3 nucleotide sequence: TGTGCCAGCAGCTTAGTCGTAGGTTCAGGCGAGCAGTACTTC.

This clone was seen a few times. The rearrangement links TRBV4-1 to TRBJ2-7, with 10 bases fitting TRBD1. V lost 3 bases to trimming and J lost 2 bases; unmatched junction nucleotides: 7. This CDR3 contains 16 residues. Looked up from germline, CDR1 is MGHRA and CDR2 is YSYEKL. For the CDR3, the DNA is TGCGCCAGCAGCCAGATAGCCGGGACAGGGGCCTACGAGCAGTACTTC. It codes for CASSQIAGTGAYEQYF.

This rearrangement joins TRBV12-2 to TRBJ2-2; the DNA was not used to check the table's D call, TRBD2. TRBV12-2 is a documented pseudogene. This CDR3 spans 17 amino acids. CDR3 region: CASRLGFWLKRAGELFF. The DNA for the CDR3 is TGTGCAAGTCGCTTAGGATTTTGGTTGAAGCGGGCCGGGGAGCTGTTTTTT.

The rearrangement uses TRBV25-1 and TRBJ1-2; D might be TRBD1 (5 bases). Germline values: CDR1 MGHDK, CDR2 SYGVNS. V lost 3 bases, J lost 3 bases, and 11 bases lay in between. The CDR3 extends over 14 amino acids. This chain's CDR3 is CASSDLTDYYGYTF. The CDR3 DNA reads as TGTGCCAGCAGTGACCTGACAGACTACTATGGCTACACCTTC.

CDR3 coding DNA: TGTGCCAGCAGCAAAACGACAGCCTCCTTTGAAGCTTTCTTT. Protein: CASSKTTASFEAFF. The chain employs TRBV28 and TRBJ1-1; D possibly corresponds to TRBD1 (5 bases). The germline CDR1 and CDR2 sequences are MDHEN and SYDVKM. Deletions cut 6 bases from V and 7 bases from J, with 18 bases between. This CDR3 has 14 residues.

This clone appeared a few times. This chain connects TRBV27 to TRBJ2-2, with 7 bases lining up with TRBD2. This CDR3 comprises 15 residues. Per the germline V gene, CDR1 is MNHEY and CDR2 is SMNVEV (reference sequence). Trimming at V came to 5 bases and at J to 1 base, leaving 4 bases not matched to a gene. The CDR3 here is CASSAERGNTGELFF. Written as DNA, the CDR3 is TGTGCCAGCAGTGCGGAGCGGGGGAACACCGGGGAGCTGTTTTTT.